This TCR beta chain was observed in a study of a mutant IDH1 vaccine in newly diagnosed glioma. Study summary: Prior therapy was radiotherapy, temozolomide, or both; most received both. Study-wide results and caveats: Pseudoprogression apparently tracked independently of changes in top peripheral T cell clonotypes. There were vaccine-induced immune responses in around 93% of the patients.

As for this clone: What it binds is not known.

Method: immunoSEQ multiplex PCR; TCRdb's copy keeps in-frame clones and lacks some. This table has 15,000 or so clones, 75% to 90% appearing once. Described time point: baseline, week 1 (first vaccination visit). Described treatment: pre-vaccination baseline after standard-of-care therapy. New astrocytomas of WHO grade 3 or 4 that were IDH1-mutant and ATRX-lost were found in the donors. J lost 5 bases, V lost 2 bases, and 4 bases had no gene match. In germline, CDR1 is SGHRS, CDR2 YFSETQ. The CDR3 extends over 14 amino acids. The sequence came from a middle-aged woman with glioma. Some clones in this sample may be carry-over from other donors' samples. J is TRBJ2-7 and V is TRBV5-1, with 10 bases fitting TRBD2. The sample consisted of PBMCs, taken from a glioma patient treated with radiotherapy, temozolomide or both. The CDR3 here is CASSFSGRNHEQYF. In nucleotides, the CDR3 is TGCGCCAGCAGCTTTAGCGGGAGGAACCACGAGCAGTACTTC.